This T cell receptor beta chain emerged from a study of control samples from healthy donors and cancer patients. Trimming pared 4 bases from V and 0 bases from J, leaving 10 bases between. CDR3 length equals 15 residues. The germline V gene encodes CDR1 ENHRY and CDR2 SYGVKD. Data came from immunoSEQ multiplex PCR; TCRdb stores just in-frame clones and leaves some out. The sample lists about 77,000 clones, 85% to 95% occurring once. V usage is TRBV10-3 and J usage is TRBJ1-3; D possibly corresponds to TRBD1 (6 bases). Sequences were obtained from blood. The clonotype originates from a woman in her sixties in good health. CDR3 in amino acids: CAISAGASSGNTIYF. DNA of the CDR3: TGTGCCATCAGTGCAGGGGCCTCCTCTGGAAACACCATATATTTT.